This T cell receptor beta chain was captured by sequencing in a study of cytomegalovirus exposure and HLA in healthy donors. Overall study: HLA-typed donors were the source of 82 million or so unique TCRs, which an early data release held.

Note on this clone: The antigen is not known.

Researchers ran the PCR with 60 Vbeta and 13 Jbeta primers. Generated by immunoSEQ multiplex PCR, the TCRdb table keeps only in-frame clones and is missing some. This table holds 130,000 to 150,000 clones, 65% to 85% found once. Study conclusions and caveats: Sequencing had likely introduced a cluster of highly shared sequence variants as an artifact. The number of N-insertions in an Asian-associated ancestry cluster was reportedly below the 666-donor mean in a later analysis. Associated with cytomegalovirus, according to the listing, were 150 to 200 TCR beta chains.

The CDR3 consists of 14 residues. V gave up 0 bases and J gave up 2 bases, with 8 bases separating them. CDR1 is SGHDT, CDR2 YYEEEE, per germline. The source is a woman between 35 and 50 years old in good health and CMV-seropositive. The sequenced material came from PBMCs. This rearrangement joins TRBV5-6 to TRBJ1-2; D remains ambiguous. The CDR3 DNA is TGTGCCAGCAGCTTGGGGCAGATAAACTATGGCTACACCTTC. This gives the protein CASSLGQINYGYTF. Drawing the rest from reference TRBV5-6 and TRBJ1-2, the complete variable domain is DAGVTQSPTHLIKTRGQQVTLRCSPKSGHDTVSWYQQALGQGPQFIFQYYEEEERQRGNFPDRFSGHQFPNYSSELNVNALLLGDSALYLCASSLGQINYGYTFGSGTRLTVV.